This is a list of T cell receptor beta chains from one sample in a study of OX40 agonist ivuxolimab in advanced cancers. Method: immunoSEQ multiplex PCR; TCRdb's copy keeps in-frame clones and lacks some. The sample includes about 6,500 clones, around 79% of them seen just once. The sequencing used CD4+ or CD8+ T cells sorted from blood, collected in a trial of the OX40 agonist ivuxolimab. The receptors were gathered from an adult with an advanced solid tumor such as melanoma, head and neck, liver or kidney cancer. The CDR3 runs from the conserved cysteine through the conserved F or W. A D gene is named only where the DNA matches it firmly. Size values are once, few and many counts, or a class for expanded clones, and some rows have none.

d_call	v_call	clone_size	j_call	cdr3_aa
TRBD1	TRBV4-1	NA	TRBJ2-7	CASSQGTTGIRSYEQYF
NA	TRBV21-1	NA	TRBJ2-1	CARAGREGGNEQFF
NA	TRBV28	medium-sized	TRBJ1-2	CASSFEFRSGYTF
TRBD1	TRBV18	NA	TRBJ1-1	CASSPSVTGRNTETFF
NA	TRBV6-5	NA	TRBJ1-1	CASSSNTGDTEAFF
TRBD1	TRBV4-1	NA	TRBJ1-6	CASSQRQGDNSPLHF
NA	TRBV4-3	NA	TRBJ2-3	CASSQVDSTDTQYF
NA	TRBV28	NA	TRBJ2-2	CASSWLGPGTPGELFF
NA	TRBV27	NA	TRBJ1-1	CASRTGANTEAFF
TRBD1	TRBV7-9	few	TRBJ1-1	CASRSGQGNTEAFF
NA	TRBV25-1	few	TRBJ2-2	CASSEGGVDTGELFF
NA	TRBV28	NA	TRBJ1-1	CASSWRGAEAFF
NA	TRBV9	NA	TRBJ2-7	CASSRFEGSRYEQYF
TRBD2	TRBV15	NA	TRBJ2-5	CATSRLAGETQYF
NA	TRBV27	once	TRBJ1-2	CASSSGGGLGYTF
NA	TRBV2	NA	TRBJ2-7	CASSEVGRRNEQYF
NA	TRBV19	NA	TRBJ2-7	CASSIGQAANYEQYF
TRBD1	TRBV27	NA	TRBJ2-2	CASTSGPGQGGGELFF
TRBD2	TRBV19	NA	TRBJ2-1	CASSKRGLSDNEQFF
NA	TRBV2	few	TRBJ1-1	CASKDRSNTEAFF
NA	TRBV7-9	NA	TRBJ2-2	CASSFLSNTGELFF
TRBD2	TRBV27	few	TRBJ2-1	CASTAGTSGGNEQFF
NA	TRBV4-1	few	TRBJ2-5	CASSQDAAGVSETQYF
NA	TRBV9	NA	TRBJ2-7	CASSEGGAFGSYEQYF
NA	TRBV4-1	NA	TRBJ2-1	CASSHRQNYNEQFF
TRBD1	TRBV11-2	NA	TRBJ2-7	CASSLSQGAYEQYF
NA	TRBV7-2	NA	TRBJ2-1	CASSFTNEQFF
NA	TRBV2	NA	TRBJ2-7	CASSELGGNVYEQYF
NA	TRBV4-3	NA	TRBJ1-4	CASSQDVGDTNEKLFF
NA	TRBV10-3	NA	TRBJ1-1	CAISEGGGDTEAFF
TRBD2	TRBV7-9	NA	TRBJ2-1	CASSRTSGGIYNEQFF
NA	TRBV7-7	NA	TRBJ1-5	CASTLRGVGRQPQHF
TRBD2	TRBV4-3	once	TRBJ2-1	CASSQESGLAGDNEQFF
NA	TRBV7-9	NA	TRBJ2-7	CASSSQVDTSYEQYF
TRBD1	TRBV27	NA	TRBJ1-1	CASSRTGLRGHTEAFF
TRBD1	TRBV29-1	NA	TRBJ2-1	CSGGTGSEQFF
NA	TRBV28	NA	TRBJ1-1	CASSLTAIMNTEAFF
NA	TRBV7-8	NA	TRBJ2-7	CASSPYPDSYEQYF
TRBD1	TRBV9	few	TRBJ1-2	CASSVGGTGGYGYTF
NA	TRBV6-1	NA	TRBJ2-7	CASSEYSTYEQYF
NA	TRBV9	NA	TRBJ2-1	CASSGAPGSSYNEQFF
NA	TRBV29-1	few	TRBJ2-7	CSVKGGLGYEQYF
TRBD2	TRBV30	NA	TRBJ2-3	CAWSGAGEPYTQYF
TRBD1	TRBV4-2	NA	TRBJ2-1	CASSQDRTGIYEQFF